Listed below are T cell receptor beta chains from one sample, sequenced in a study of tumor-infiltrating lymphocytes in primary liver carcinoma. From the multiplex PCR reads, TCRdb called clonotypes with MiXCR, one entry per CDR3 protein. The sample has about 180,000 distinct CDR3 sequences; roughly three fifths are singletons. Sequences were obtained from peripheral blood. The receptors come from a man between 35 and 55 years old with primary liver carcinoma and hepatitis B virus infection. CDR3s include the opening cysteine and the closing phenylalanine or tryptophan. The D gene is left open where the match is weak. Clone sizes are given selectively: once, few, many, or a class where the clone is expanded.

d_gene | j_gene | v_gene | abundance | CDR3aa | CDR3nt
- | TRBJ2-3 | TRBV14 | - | CASNSSSPSTDTQYF | TGTGCCAGTAACTCTAGTTCCCCTAGCACAGATACGCAGTATTTT
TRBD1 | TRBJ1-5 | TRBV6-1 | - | CASRNRQGRVNQPQHF | TGTGCCAGCAGGAACCGACAGGGGAGGGTCAATCAGCCCCAGCATTTC
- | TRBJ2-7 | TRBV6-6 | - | CASSYAPGQSSYEQYF | TGTGCCAGCAGTTACGCCCCGGGCCAGAGCTCCTACGAGCAGTACTTC
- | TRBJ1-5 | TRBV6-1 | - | CASSVQTGSNQPQHF | TGTGCCAGCAGTGTCCAGACAGGTAGCAATCAGCCCCAGCATTTT
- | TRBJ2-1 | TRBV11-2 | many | CASSLVLTNEQFF | TGTGCCAGCAGCTTAGTCTTGACTAATGAGCAGTTCTTC
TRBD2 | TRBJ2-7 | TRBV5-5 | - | CASSLAGTLLAAYEQYF | TGTGCCAGCAGCTTAGCTGGGACACTACTAGCGGCCTACGAGCAGTACTTC
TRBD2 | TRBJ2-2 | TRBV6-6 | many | CASSYSRLAGDTGELFF | TGTGCCAGCAGTTACTCGAGGCTAGCGGGCGACACCGGGGAGCTGTTTTTT
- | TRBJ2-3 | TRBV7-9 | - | CASSLSQAPDMQYF | TGTGCCAGCAGCTTGAGCCAGGCCCCAGATATGCAGTATTTT
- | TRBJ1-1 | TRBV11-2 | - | CASSFVRGDTEASF | TGTGCCAGCAGCTTTGTGCGGGGGGACACTGAAGCTTCCTTT
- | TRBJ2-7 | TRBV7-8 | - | CASSPTASYVQYF | TGTGCCAGCAGCCCGACCGCGTCCTACGTGCAGTACTTC
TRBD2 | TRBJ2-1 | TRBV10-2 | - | CASTPSGSGLVEQFF | TGCGCCAGCACCCCTAGCGGGAGTGGATTAGTTGAGCAGTTCTTC
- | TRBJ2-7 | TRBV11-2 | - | CASSLDYPPGAGAYEQCF | TGTGCCAGCAGTTTAGATTATCCACCAGGGGCAGGGGCATACGAGCAGTGCTTC
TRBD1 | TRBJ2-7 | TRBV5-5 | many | CASSTGQGSEQYF | TGTGCCAGCAGCACCGGACAGGGGAGCGAGCAGTACTTC
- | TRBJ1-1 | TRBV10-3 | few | CAISPGSGETEAFF | TGTGCCATCAGCCCTGGATCGGGGGAGACTGAAGCTTTCTTT
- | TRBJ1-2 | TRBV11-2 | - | CGGSPPGDSGYTF | TGTGGCGGCAGCCCCCCAGGGGATTCCGGCTACACCTTC
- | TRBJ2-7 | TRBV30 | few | CAWDRPLIYEQYF | TGTGCCTGGGATAGACCTCTAATCTACGAGCAGTACTTC
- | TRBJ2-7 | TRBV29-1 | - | CIVEDDRAASNSYEQYF | TGCATCGTTGAAGACGACCGAGCGGCCTCGAACTCCTACGAGCAGTACTTC
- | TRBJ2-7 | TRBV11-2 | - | CAGSYRGGVYEQYF | TGTGCCGGCAGCTACAGGGGGGGGGTTTACGAGCAGTACTTC
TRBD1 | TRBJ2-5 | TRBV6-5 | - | CASSRQGWGQETQYF | TGTGCCAGCAGTAGACAGGGGTGGGGGCAAGAGACCCAGTACTTC
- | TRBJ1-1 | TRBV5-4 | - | CVSSLGQGDTEAFF | TGTGTCAGCAGCTTGGGACAAGGTGACACTGAAGCTTTCTTT
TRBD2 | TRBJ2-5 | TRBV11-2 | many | CASRLLAGGGETQYF | TGTGCCAGCAGGCTTCTAGCGGGAGGTGGCGAGACCCAGTACTTC
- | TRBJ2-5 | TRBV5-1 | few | CASSSGAETQYF | TGCGCCAGCAGCTCAGGAGCGGAGACCCAGTACTTC
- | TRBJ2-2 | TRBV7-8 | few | CASSLAGYVELFF | TGTGCCAGCAGCTTAGCGGGCTACGTGGAGCTGTTTTTT
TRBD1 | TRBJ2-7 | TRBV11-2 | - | CASSLVQGVDKRYF | TGTGCCAGCAGCTTAGTACAGGGGGTTGACAAGCGGTACTTC
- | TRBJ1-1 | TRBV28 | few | CASSPPGDEVDRNTEAFF | TGTGCCAGCAGTCCCCCGGGCGATGAGGTGGACAGGAACACTGAAGCTTTCTTT
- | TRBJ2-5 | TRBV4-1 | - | CASSPRVTVTQETQYF | TGCGCCAGCAGCCCCCGGGTAACGGTTACCCAAGAGACCCAGTACTTC
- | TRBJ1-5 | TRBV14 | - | CASSKGPKTAHHF | TGTGCCAGCAGCAAGGGACCGAAGACAGCCCATCATTTT
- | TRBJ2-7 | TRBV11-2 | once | CASSQDPGSGCGEQYF | TGCGCCAGCAGCCAAGATCCAGGATCAGGGTGCGGCGAGCAGTACTTC
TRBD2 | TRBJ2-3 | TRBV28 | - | CASSPQLAGGDTQYF | TGTGCCAGCAGTCCACAACTAGCGGGAGGAGATACGCAGTATTTT
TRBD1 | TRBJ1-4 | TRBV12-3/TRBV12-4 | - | CATSSQGAQGFSEKLFF | TGTGCCACCAGTTCCCAGGGGGCGCAGGGTTTTAGTGAAAAACTGTTTTTT
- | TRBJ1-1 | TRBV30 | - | CAWLGAGASTEAFF | TGTGCCTGGTTGGGGGCGGGGGCGAGCACTGAAGCTTTCTTT
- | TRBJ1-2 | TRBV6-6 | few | CASSLGRHYGYTF | TGTGCCAGCAGTTTGGGCAGACACTATGGCTACACCTTC
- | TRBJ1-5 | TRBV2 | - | CASSSSGHSNQPQHF | TGTGCCAGCAGTAGTTCGGGACATAGCAATCAGCCCCAGCATTTT
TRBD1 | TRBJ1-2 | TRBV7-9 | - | CASRWDRGFHAYTF | TGTGCCAGCCGATGGGACAGGGGGTTTCATGCCTACACCTTC
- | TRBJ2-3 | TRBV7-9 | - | CASSLDVGDLGTDTQYF | TGTGCCAGCAGCTTAGATGTTGGCGATCTGGGCACAGATACGCAGTATTTT
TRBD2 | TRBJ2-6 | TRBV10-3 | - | CAISEREGSGANVLTF | TGTGCCATCAGTGAGCGGGAGGGCTCTGGGGCCAACGTCCTGACTTTC
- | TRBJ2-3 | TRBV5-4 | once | CATTRPSTDTQYF | TGTGCCACCACCAGACCTAGCACAGATACGCAGTATTTT
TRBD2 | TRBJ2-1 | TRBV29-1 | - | CSVVWTSGSPYNEQFF | TGCAGCGTCGTCTGGACTAGCGGGAGCCCCTACAATGAGCAGTTCTTC
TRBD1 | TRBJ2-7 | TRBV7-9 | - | CASSFMTGEDEQYF | TGTGCCAGCAGCTTTATGACAGGGGAGGACGAGCAGTACTTC
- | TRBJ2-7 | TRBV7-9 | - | CSSSRQLGTLSYEQYF | TGTTCCAGCAGTCGTCAACTCGGGACTCTTTCTTACGAGCAGTACTTC
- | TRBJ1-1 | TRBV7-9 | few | CASSPSGMNTEAFF | TGTGCCAGCAGCCCAAGTGGAATGAACACTGAAGCTTTCTTT
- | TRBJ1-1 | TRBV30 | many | CAWDYGRAEAFF | TGTGCCTGGGATTATGGTAGGGCTGAAGCTTTCTTT
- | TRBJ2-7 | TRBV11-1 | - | CASSLRQRNYEQYF | TGTGCCAGCAGCTTACGGCAGAGAAACTACGAACAGTACTTC
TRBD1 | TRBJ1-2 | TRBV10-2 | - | CPSSPTGGGYTF | TGCCCCAGCAGCCCGACAGGGGGTGGCTACACCTTC
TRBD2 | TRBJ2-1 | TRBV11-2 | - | CASSLPRARLAGGTEWNEQFF | TGTGCCAGCAGCTTGCCCCGCGCTCGACTAGCGGGAGGGACGGAGTGGAATGAGCAGTTCTTC
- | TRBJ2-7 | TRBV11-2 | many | CASSFIEGIGEQYF | TGTGCCAGCAGCTTTATCGAGGGGATAGGGGAGCAGTACTTC
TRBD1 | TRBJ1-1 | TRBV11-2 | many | CASSSRGGAMTEAFF | TGTGCCAGCAGCTCTCGAGGGGGCGCGATGACTGAAGCTTTCTTT
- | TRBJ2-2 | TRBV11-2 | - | CASITTGAGELFF | TGTGCCAGCATCACCACTGGAGCCGGGGAGCTATTTTTT
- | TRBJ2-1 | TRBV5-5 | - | CASSLGSGRAGEQFF | TGTGCCAGCAGCTTGGGGTCTGGTCGGGCTGGTGAGCAGTTCTTC
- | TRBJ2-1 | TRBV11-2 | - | CTSGLFSVYEQFF | TGTACCAGCGGGCTCTTTTCTGTATATGAGCAGTTCTTC
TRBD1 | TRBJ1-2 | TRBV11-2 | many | CASSLDLNRGAYGYTF | TGTGCCAGCAGCTTAGATCTTAACAGGGGAGCCTATGGCTACACCTTC
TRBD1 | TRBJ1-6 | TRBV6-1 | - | CARNRDRGTSYNSPLHF | TGTGCCAGAAACCGGGACAGGGGGACGTCCTATAATTCACCCCTCCACTTT
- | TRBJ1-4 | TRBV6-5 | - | CASSYDGLTTNEKLFF | TGTGCCAGCAGTTACGACGGATTAACAACTAATGAAAAACTGTTTTTT
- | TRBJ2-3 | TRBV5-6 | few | CASSFLGTDTQYF | TGTGCCAGCAGCTTTCTTGGCACAGATACGCAGTATTTT
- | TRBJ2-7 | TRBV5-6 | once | CASSSPPGHHTYERYF | TGTGCCAGCAGCTCGCCCCCGGGACACCATACCTACGAGCGGTACTTC
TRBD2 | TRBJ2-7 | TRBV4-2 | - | CASSRTSGPYERYF | TGTGCCAGCAGCCGGACTAGCGGGCCCTACGAGCGGTACTTC